The clone carrying this TCR beta chain was counted only a few times. No antigen is known for it. Trimming cost V 3 bases and J 0 bases, with 16 bases left between them. Per the germline V gene, CDR1 is MNHEY and CDR2 is SMNVEV (reference sequence). The CDR3 covers 17 residues. Template switching added a universal primer site, and cDNA bore unique molecular identifiers. Each CDR3 protein is one row after TCRdb ran MiXCR on the 5' RACE reads. The sample shows 450,000 or so distinct CDR3 sequences, approximately 15% of them seen only once. These data are taken from a study of identical twins. Whole-study results and caveats: Excess sharing between twins was weaker in beta out-of-frame sequences. Alpha sequences out of frame and shared by twins had excess low generation probability.

The data were also submitted as part of a second study, on yellow fever vaccine responses in identical twins. That publication notes: As reported, the vaccine T cell response of twins seemed partly convergent and partly personalized.

Source material: CD4+ T cells sorted from blood. V usage is TRBV27 and J usage is TRBJ2-3, with D perhaps matching TRBD2 (6 bases). This receptor was obtained from a woman aged 18-29 years in good health. The CDR3 nucleotides read TGTGCCAGCAGTTTGCAAGTTGGCGGGGTGAGCACAGATACGCAGTATTTT. Translation gives CASSLQVGGVSTDTQYF.